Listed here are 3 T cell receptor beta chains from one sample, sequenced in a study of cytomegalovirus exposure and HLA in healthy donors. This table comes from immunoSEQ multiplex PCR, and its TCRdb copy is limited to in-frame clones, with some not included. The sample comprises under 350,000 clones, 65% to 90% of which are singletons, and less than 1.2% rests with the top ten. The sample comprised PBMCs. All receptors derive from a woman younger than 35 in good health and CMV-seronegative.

The CDR3 DNA reads TGCGCCAGCCAGGTCACAGGGCGAGACGAGCAGTTCTTC. Amino acid sequence: CASQVTGRDEQFF. This rearrangement joins TRBV10-1 to TRBJ2-1; possibly TRBD1 for D (6 bases). The CDR3 is 13 amino acids. Per the germline V gene, CDR1 is WNHNN and CDR2 is SYGVQD (reference sequence). V lost 8 bases and J lost 10, with 18 bases in between.

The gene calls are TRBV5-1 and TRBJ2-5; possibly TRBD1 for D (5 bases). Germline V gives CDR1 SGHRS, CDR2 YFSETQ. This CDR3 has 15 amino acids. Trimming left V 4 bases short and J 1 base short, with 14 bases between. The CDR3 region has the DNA TGCGCCAGCAGCAAGATTGGGGCCTCCCAAGAGACCCAGTACTTC. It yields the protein CASSKIGASQETQYF.

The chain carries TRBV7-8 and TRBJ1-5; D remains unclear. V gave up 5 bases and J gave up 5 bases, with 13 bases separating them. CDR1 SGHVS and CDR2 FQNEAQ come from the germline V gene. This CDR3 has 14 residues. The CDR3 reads CASSLFSGDQPQHF. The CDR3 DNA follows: TGTGCCAGCAGCCTATTTAGCGGGGATCAGCCCCAGCATTTT. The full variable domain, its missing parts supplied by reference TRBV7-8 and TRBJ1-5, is GAGVSQSPRYKVAKRGQDVALRCDPISGHVSLFWYQQALGQGPEFLTYFQNEAQLDKSGLPSDRFFAERPEGSVSTLKIQRTQQEDSAVYLCASSLFSGDQPQHFGDGTRLSIL.